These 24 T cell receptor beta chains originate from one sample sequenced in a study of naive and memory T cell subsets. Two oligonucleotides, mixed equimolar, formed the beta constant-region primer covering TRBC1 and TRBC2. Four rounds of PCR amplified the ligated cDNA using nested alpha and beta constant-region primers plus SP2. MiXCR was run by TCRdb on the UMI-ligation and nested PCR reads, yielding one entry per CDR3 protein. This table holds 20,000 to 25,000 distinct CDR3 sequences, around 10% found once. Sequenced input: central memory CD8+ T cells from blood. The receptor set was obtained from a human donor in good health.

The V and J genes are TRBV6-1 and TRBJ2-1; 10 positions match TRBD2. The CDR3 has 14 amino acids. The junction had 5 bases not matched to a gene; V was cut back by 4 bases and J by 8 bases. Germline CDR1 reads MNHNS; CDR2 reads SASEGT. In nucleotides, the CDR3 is TGTGCCAGCAGTGGAGCGGGAGGGAGTGATGAGCAGTTCTTC. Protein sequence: CASSGAGGSDEQFF.

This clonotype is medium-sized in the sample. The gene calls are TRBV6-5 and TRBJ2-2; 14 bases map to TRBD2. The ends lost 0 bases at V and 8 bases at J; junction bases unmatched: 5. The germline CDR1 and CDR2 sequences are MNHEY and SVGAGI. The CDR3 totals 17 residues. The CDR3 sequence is CASSYSTSGRAFGELFF. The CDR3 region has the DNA TGTGCCAGCAGTTACTCGACTAGCGGGAGGGCCTTTGGGGAGCTGTTTTTT.

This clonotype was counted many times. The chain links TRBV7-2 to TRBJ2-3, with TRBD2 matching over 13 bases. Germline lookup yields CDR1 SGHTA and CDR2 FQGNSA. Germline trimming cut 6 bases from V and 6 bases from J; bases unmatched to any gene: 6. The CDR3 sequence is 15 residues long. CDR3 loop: CASSLTSGRMDTQYF. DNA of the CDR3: TGTGCCAGCAGTTTGACTAGCGGGAGGATGGATACGCAGTATTTT.

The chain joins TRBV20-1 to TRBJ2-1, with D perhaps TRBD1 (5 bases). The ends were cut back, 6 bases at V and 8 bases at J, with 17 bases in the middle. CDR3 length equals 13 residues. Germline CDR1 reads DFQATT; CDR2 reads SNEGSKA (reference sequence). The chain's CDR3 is CSAPPQGIDEQFF. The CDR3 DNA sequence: TGCAGTGCCCCCCCCCAGGGTATCGATGAGCAGTTCTTC.

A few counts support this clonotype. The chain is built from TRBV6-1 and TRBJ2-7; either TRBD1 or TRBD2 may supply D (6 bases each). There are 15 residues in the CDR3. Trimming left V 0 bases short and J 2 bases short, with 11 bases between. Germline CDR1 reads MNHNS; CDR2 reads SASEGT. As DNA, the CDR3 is TGTGCCAGCAGTGAAGCCGGAGGGGGTGCCTACGAGCAGTACTTC. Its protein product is CASSEAGGGAYEQYF.

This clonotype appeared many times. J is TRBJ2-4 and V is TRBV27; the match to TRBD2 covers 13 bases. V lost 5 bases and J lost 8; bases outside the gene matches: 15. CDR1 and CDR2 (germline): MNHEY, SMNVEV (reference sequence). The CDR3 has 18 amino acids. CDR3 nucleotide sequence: TGTGCCAGCAGTCTTCACGGGACTAGCGGGACCCTCCGGGACATTCAGTACTTC. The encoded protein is CASSLHGTSGTLRDIQYF.

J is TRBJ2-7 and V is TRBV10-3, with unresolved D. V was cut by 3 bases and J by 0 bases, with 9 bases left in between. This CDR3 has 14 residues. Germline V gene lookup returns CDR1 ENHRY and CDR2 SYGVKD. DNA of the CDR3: TGTGCCATCAGTGATCCGAGCAGCTCCTACGAGCAGTACTTC. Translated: CAISDPSSSYEQYF.

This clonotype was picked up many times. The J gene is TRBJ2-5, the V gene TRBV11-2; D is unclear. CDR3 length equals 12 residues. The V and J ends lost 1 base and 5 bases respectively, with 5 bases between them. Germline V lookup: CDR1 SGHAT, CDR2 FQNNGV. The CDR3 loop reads CASSLAPETQYF. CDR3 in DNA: TGTGCCAGCAGCTTAGCCCCGGAGACCCAGTACTTC.

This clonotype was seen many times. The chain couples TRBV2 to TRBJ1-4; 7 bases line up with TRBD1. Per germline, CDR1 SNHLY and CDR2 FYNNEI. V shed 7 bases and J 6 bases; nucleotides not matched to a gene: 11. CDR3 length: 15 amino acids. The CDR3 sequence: CASIRDSSRYEKLFF. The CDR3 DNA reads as TGTGCCAGCATCCGGGACAGCTCTCGGTATGAAAAACTGTTTTTT.

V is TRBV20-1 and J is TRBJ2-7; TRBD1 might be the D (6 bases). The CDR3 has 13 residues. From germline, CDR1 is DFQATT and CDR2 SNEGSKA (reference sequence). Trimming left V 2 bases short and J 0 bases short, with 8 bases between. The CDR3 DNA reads TGCAGTGCTAGATACAGGGACTCCTACGAGCAGTACTTC. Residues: CSARYRDSYEQYF.

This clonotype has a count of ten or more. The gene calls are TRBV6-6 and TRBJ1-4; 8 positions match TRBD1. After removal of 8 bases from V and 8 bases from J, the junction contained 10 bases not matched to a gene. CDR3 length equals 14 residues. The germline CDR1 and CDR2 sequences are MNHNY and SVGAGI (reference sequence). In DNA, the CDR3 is TGTGCCAGCGGGACAGGTGGGGATCGGGAAAAACTGTTTTTT. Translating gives CASGTGGDREKLFF.

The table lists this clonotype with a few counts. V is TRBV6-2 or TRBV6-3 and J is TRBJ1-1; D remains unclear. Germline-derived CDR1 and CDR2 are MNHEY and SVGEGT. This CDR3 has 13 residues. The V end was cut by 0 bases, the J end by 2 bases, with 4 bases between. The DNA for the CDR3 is TGTGCCAGCAGTTACTCGGACAACACTGAAGCTTTCTTT. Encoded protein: CASSYSDNTEAFF.

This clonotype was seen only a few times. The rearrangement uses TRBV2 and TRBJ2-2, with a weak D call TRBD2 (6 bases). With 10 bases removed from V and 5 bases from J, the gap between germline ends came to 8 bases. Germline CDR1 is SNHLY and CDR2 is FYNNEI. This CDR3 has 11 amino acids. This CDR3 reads CATGGTGELFF. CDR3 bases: TGTGCCACCGGGGGAACCGGGGAGCTGTTTTTT. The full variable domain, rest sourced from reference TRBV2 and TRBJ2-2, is EPEVTQTPSHQVTQMGQEVILRCVPISNHLYFYWYRQILGQKVEFLVSFYNNEISEKSEIFDDQFSVERPDGSNFTLKIRSTKLEDSAMYFCATGGTGELFFGEGSRLTVL.

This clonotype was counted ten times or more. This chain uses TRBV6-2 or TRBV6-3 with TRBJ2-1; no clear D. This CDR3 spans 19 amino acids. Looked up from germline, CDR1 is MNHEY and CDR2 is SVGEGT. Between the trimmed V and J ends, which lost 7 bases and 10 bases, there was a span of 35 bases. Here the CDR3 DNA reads TGTGCCAGCAATCCCCACGGCAATAAAGTGGCGTCTGGGTCAAAAGAGCAGTTCTTC. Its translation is CASNPHGNKVASGSKEQFF.

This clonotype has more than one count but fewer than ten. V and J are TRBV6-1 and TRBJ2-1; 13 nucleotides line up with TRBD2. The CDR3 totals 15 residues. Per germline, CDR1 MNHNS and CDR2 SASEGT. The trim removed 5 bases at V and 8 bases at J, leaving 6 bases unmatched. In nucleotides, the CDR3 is TGTGCCAGCAGTTCCCGACTAGCGGGAGGCTATGAGCAGTTCTTC. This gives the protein CASSSRLAGGYEQFF.

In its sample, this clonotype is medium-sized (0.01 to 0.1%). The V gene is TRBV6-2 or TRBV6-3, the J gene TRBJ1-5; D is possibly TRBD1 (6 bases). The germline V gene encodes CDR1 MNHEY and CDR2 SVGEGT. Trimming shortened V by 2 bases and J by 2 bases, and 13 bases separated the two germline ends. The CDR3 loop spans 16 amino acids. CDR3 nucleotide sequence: TGTGCCAGCAGTTACCTACAGGGTGGGGGCAATCAGCCCCAGCATTTT. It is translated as CASSYLQGGGNQPQHF.

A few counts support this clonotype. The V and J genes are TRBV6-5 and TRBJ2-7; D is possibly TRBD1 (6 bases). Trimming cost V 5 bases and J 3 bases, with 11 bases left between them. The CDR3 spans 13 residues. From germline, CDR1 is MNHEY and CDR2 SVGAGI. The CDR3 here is CASSRQVGYEQYF. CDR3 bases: TGTGCCAGCAGTAGACAGGTGGGCTACGAGCAGTACTTC.

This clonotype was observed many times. The DNA of the CDR3 is TGTGCCAGCAGTTATGCCTCTGGGGCCAACGTCCTGACTTTC. This codes for CASSYASGANVLTF. V and J are TRBV6-2 or TRBV6-3 and TRBJ2-6; no firm D call. V shed 3 bases and J shed 0 bases, with 3 bases lying between them. The CDR3 is 14 amino acids. Germline V gene data show CDR1 as MNHEY and CDR2 as SVGEGT.

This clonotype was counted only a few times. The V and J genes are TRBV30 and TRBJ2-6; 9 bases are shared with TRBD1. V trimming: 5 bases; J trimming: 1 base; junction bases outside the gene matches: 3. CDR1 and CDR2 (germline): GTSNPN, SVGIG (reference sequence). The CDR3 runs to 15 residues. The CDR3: CAWGQGLSGANVLTF. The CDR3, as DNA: TGTGCCTGGGGACAGGGGTTGTCTGGGGCCAACGTCCTGACTTTC.

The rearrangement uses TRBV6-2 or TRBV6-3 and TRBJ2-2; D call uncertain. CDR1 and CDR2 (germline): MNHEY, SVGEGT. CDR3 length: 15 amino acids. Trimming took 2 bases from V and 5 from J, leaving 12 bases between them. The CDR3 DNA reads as TGTGCCAGCAGTTACCTAAACCCCGGGACCGGGGAGCTGTTTTTT. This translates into CASSYLNPGTGELFF.

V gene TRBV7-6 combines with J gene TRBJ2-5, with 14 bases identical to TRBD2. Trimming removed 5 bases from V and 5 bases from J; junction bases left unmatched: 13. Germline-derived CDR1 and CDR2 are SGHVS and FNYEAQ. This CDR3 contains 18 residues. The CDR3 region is CASSPGLAGEGIRETQYF. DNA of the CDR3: TGTGCCAGCAGCCCGGGACTAGCGGGGGAAGGAATAAGGGAGACCCAGTACTTC.

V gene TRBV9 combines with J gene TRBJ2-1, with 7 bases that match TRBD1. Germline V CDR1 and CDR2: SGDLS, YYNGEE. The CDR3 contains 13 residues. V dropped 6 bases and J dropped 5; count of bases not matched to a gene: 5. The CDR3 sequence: CASNRDRDNEQFF. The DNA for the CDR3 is TGTGCCAGCAACCGGGACAGAGACAATGAGCAGTTCTTC.

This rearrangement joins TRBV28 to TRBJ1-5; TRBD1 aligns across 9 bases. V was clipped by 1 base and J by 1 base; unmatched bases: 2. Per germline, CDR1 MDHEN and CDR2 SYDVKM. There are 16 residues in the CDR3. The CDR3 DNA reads TGTGCCAGCAGTTTATACAGGGGGCGAAGCAATCAGCCCCAGCATTTT. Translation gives CASSLYRGRSNQPQHF.

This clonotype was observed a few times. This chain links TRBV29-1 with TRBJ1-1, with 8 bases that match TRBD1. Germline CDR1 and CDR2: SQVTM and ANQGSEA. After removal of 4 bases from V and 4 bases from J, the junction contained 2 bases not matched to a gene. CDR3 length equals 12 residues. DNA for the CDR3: TGCAGCGTTGCAGGGGGCGGCACTGAAGCTTTCTTT. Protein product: CSVAGGGTEAFF.